A selection of T cell receptor beta chains follows, all from one sample in a study of blood T cell repertoires in COVID-19. Method: immunoSEQ multiplex PCR; TCRdb's copy keeps in-frame clones and lacks some. The data contain about 140,000 clones, just over 85% of them singletons. Sequenced material: peripheral blood. The receptors were gathered from a woman in her sixties with acute or convalescent COVID-19. The CDR3 runs from the conserved cysteine through the conserved F or W. A D gene is named only where the DNA matches it firmly. Clone sizes are given selectively: once, few, many, or a class where the clone is expanded.

V	D	size	J	DNA	CDR3
TRBV6-6	-	few	TRBJ2-7	TGTGCCACGGGTAGGGGGTCTGCCTACGAGCAGTACTTC	CATGRGSAYEQYF
TRBV19	TRBD1	-	TRBJ1-6	TGTGCCAGTAAAACCCGACAGGGGAATTCACCCCTCCACTTT	CASKTRQGNSPLHF
TRBV28	-	-	TRBJ1-6	TGTGCCAGCAGTTTATTAAGGGGGAATAATTCACCCCTCCACTTT	CASSLLRGNNSPLHF
TRBV29-1	-	-	TRBJ2-7	TGCAGCGTTGAAATACACCGTCGCGAGCAGTACTTC	CSVEIHRREQYF
TRBV6-1	-	-	TRBJ1-6	TGTGCCAGCAGTGGGAAAGGGAGCTCCTATAATTCACCCCTCCACTTT	CASSGKGSSYNSPLHF
TRBV11-3	TRBD1	-	TRBJ1-1	TGTGCCAGCAGCACCCCGGCGCAGGGGGCTAACACTGAAGCTTTCTTT	CASSTPAQGANTEAFF
TRBV27	TRBD1	-	TRBJ2-7	TGTGCCAGCAGTCCCAGGCAGGACAGGCCCTACGAGCAGTACTTC	CASSPRQDRPYEQYF
TRBV19	-	-	TRBJ2-7	TGTGCCAGTAGTATAGCTGGGACACCTTCCTACGAGCAGTACTTC	CASSIAGTPSYEQYF
TRBV5-1	-	few	TRBJ1-2	TGCGCCAGCAGCTTGGGAGGAGGGAGAGACTATGGCTACACCTTC	CASSLGGGRDYGYTF
TRBV2	TRBD2	-	TRBJ2-5	TGTGCCAGCAGTGGGACTAGCGGGGGGCATCAGACCCAGTACTTC	CASSGTSGGHQTQYF
TRBV19	TRBD2	-	TRBJ2-5	TGTGCCAGTAGTATCCTAGCGGGGGAAGAGACCCAGTACTTC	CASSILAGEETQYF
TRBV6-2/TRBV6-3	-	-	TRBJ2-1	TGTGCCAGCAGTTACCGCCGGGACATAGCGAGGGAAAATGAGCAGTTCTTC	CASSYRRDIARENEQFF
TRBV5-4	TRBD2	-	TRBJ2-7	TGTGCCAGCACCGGAGGCGGGGGGCGGGACGAGCAGTACTTC	CASTGGGGRDEQYF
TRBV4-1	TRBD1	once	TRBJ1-2	TGCGCCAGCAGCCAAGTAAGACAGGGGGCGGACTATGGCTACACCTTC	CASSQVRQGADYGYTF
TRBV5-3	TRBD1	few	TRBJ2-1	TGTGCCAGAAGCTGGGGGACAGGCCGGATCAATGAGCAGTTCTTC	CARSWGTGRINEQFF
TRBV3-1/TRBV3-2	-	few	TRBJ2-2	TGTGCCAGCAGCCATAACAGAGCCGGGGAGCTGTTTTTT	CASSHNRAGELFF
TRBV5-6	TRBD1	many	TRBJ2-7	TGTGCCAGCAGCTTGCGGGGACAGGGCGAGCAGTACTTC	CASSLRGQGEQYF
TRBV5-1	TRBD2	-	TRBJ2-1	TGCGCCAGCAGCTTACCTAGCGGGGGGGTCGATGAGCAGTTCTTC	CASSLPSGGVDEQFF
TRBV11-3	TRBD2	-	TRBJ2-2	TGTGCCAGCAGCCTGGGGAGACTAGCGGGGGGCCCCGGGGAGCTGTTTTTT	CASSLGRLAGGPGELFF
TRBV5-6	-	-	TRBJ2-3	TGTGCCAGCAGCTTGTATCGTGCAGGGACAGATACGCAGTATTTT	CASSLYRAGTDTQYF
TRBV7-2	TRBD1	-	TRBJ1-6	TGTGCCAGCAGCCCCGAGACAGGGGTCACTTCACCCCTCCACTTT	CASSPETGVTSPLHF
TRBV6-5	-	-	TRBJ1-4	TGTGCCAGCAGGCCTCACCGGGATAATCCGGGGGAACTGTTTTTT	CASRPHRDNPGELFF
TRBV24-1	-	-	TRBJ2-3	TGTGCCACCAGTGACCCCGAGCCTCGGTCAACAGATACGCAGTATTTT	CATSDPEPRSTDTQYF
TRBV6-5	-	-	TRBJ2-5	TGTGCCAGCGGGAAGTGGGGCGTTGGTGAGACCCAGTACTTC	CASGKWGVGETQYF
TRBV4-3	TRBD2	-	TRBJ2-2	TGCGCCAGCAGCCAAGACCGCCCCATAGCGGGGGGGAGGGCCGGGGAGCTGTTTTTT	CASSQDRPIAGGRAGELFF
TRBV19	-	-	TRBJ2-7	TGTGCCAGTAGTATGACGGGGGGCGCCGGCTACGAGCAGTACTTC	CASSMTGGAGYEQYF
TRBV5-1	TRBD1	-	TRBJ2-7	TGCGCCAGCAGCTGGAGACAGGGCCCGGACAAGCAGTACTTC	CASSWRQGPDKQYF
TRBV5-1	-	-	TRBJ1-4	TGCGCCAGCGGGGCAGGCGATAATGAAAAACTGTTTTTT	CASGAGDNEKLFF
TRBV30	TRBD2	once	TRBJ2-2	TGTGCCTGGAGTGTACGGGCTAGCGGCAGAAACACCGGGGAGCTGTTTTTT	CAWSVRASGRNTGELFF
TRBV6-5	-	-	TRBJ1-6	TGTGCCAGCCGGAGTAGGACAGAGAATTCACCCCTCCACTTT	CASRSRTENSPLHF
TRBV7-3	-	once	TRBJ1-1	TGTGCCAGCAGCTTTAGTTCCAACACTGAAGCTTTCTTT	CASSFSSNTEAFF
TRBV3-1/TRBV3-2	-	-	TRBJ1-5	TGTGCCAGCAGCCAATCCCGGGATCAGCCCCAGCATTTT	CASSQSRDQPQHF
TRBV11-3	TRBD1	-	TRBJ1-1	TGTGCCAGCAGCTTAGAACAGGGGAGAGGAACTGAAGCTTTCTTT	CASSLEQGRGTEAFF
TRBV12-5	-	-	TRBJ2-1	TGTGCTAGTGGTCGGGACATCGGGGCCGGATACAATGAGCAGTTCTTC	CASGRDIGAGYNEQFF
TRBV30	TRBD2	-	TRBJ2-7	TGTGCCTGGACCTCGGGGGGGGGAGGCTACGAGCAGTACTTC	CAWTSGGGGYEQYF
TRBV5-1	-	-	TRBJ1-3	TGCGCCAGCAGAGGGTTCACAGGGAAAGGAAACACCATATATTTT	CASRGFTGKGNTIYF
TRBV5-1	-	-	TRBJ2-7	TGCGCCAGCAGCTTGGAAACCGCTACGAGCTCCTACGAGCAGTACTTC	CASSLETATSSYEQYF
TRBV7-9	-	-	TRBJ1-2	TGTGCCAGCAGCTTAGTTTCACCCCTAAACTATGGCTACACCTTC	CASSLVSPLNYGYTF
TRBV15	TRBD1	-	TRBJ1-2	TGTGCCACCAGCAGGGACAGGACAACTATTGGCTACACCTTC	CATSRDRTTIGYTF
TRBV3-1/TRBV3-2	-	-	TRBJ1-6	TGTGCCAGCAGCCAAGGGCAGGGGCCGATTTCACCCCTCCACTTT	CASSQGQGPISPLHF